This T cell receptor (beta chain) was recorded in a study of cytomegalovirus exposure and HLA in healthy donors. Points from the study as a whole: Later analysis identified a missense DCLRE1C variant that was linked to TCR beta V- and J-gene trimming.

This PCR relied on a set of 60 Vbeta primers and 13 Jbeta primers. The method was immunoSEQ multiplex PCR; TCRdb's version includes in-frame clones alone and lacks a portion of them. The table shows roughly 190,000 clones, with around 86% occurring only once. On this clone itself: No antigen is known for it.

The CDR3 runs to 16 residues. Trimming cost V 4 bases and J 5 bases; bases outside gene matches: 11. Germline CDR1 and CDR2: SGDLS and YYNGEE. The receptor was isolated from a man in his forties in good health and CMV-seropositive. The sample comprised PBMCs. The genes are TRBV9 and TRBJ2-5; 10 bases agree with TRBD1. The CDR3 sequence is CASSIRDRGLGETQYF. The CDR3 nucleotides are TGTGCCAGCAGCATCCGGGACAGGGGCTTAGGGGAGACCCAGTACTTC.